Listed here are 32 T cell receptor beta chains from one sample, sequenced in a study of long-term antiretroviral therapy in people with HIV. Assay version v3.0 of immunoSEQ was used, and it was run at survey level. The repertoire was sequenced with immunoSEQ multiplex PCR; TCRdb's copy has only in-frame clones and lacks some. This sample has approximately 12,000 clones, with 82% found just once. The starting material was unsorted PBMCs, obtained around 8 years after starting antiretroviral therapy. The receptors here all came from a man aged 50 or older with HIV.

This clone was seen a single time. This rearrangement joins TRBV4-2 to TRBJ2-3; 8 bases map to TRBD2. V lost 4 bases and J lost 7; bases outside the gene matches: 13. The CDR3 totals 16 residues. Germline V gene sequence: CDR1 LGHNA, CDR2 YNFKEQ. The CDR3, as DNA: TGTGCCAGCAGCCGGGTCTCGGGACTAGATGAGCATACGCAGTATTTT. This sequence encodes CASSRVSGLDEHTQYF.

The chain combines TRBV29-1 with TRBJ1-1, with 9 bases fitting TRBD1. V lost 7 bases, J lost 4 bases, and 4 bases stayed unmatched. Germline CDR1 is SQVTM and CDR2 is ANQGSEA. The CDR3 contains 12 residues. The CDR3 nucleotides are TGCAGCGCACAGGGGGCGAGCACTGAAGCTTTCTTT. Amino acids: CSAQGASTEAFF.

This clone was detected a few times. V and J are TRBV28 and TRBJ1-5; a weak D match, TRBD1 (6 bases). Germline CDR1 is MDHEN and CDR2 is SYDVKM. The CDR3 extends over 14 amino acids. The V end was cut by 8 bases, the J end by 2 bases, with 13 bases between. In DNA form, the CDR3 reads TGTGCCAGCTCCCTAGGGGGGGGCAATCAGCCCCAGCATTTT. Translating it yields CASSLGGGNQPQHF.

This clone was detected only once. V is TRBV14 and J is TRBJ1-2; D is possibly TRBD1 (6 bases). The CDR3 sequence is 14 residues long. Germline V gives CDR1 SGHDN, CDR2 FVKESK. Trimming pared 3 bases from V and 0 bases from J, leaving 8 bases between. This CDR3 is CASSQGGPNYGYTF. The DNA for the CDR3 is TGTGCCAGCAGCCAGGGGGGGCCTAACTATGGCTACACCTTC.

This chain joins TRBV13 and TRBJ1-1; D ambiguous. Germline assignment: CDR1 PRHDT and CDR2 FYEKMQ (reference sequence). The CDR3 contains 15 residues. Trimming shortened V by 3 bases and J by 8 bases, and 19 bases separated the two germline ends. CDR3 region: CASSFRTGRYFEAFF. Written as DNA, the CDR3 is TGTGCCAGCAGCTTTAGGACGGGGAGGTACTTCGAAGCTTTCTTT.

The sample holds one count of this clone. The chain has TRBV6-5 and TRBJ1-5; 7 bases match TRBD1. Germline values: CDR1 MNHEY, CDR2 SVGAGI. The CDR3 consists of 14 residues. V was pared by 6 bases and J by 4 bases, with 6 bases of the junction left unmatched. The DNA of the CDR3 is TGTGCCAGCAGCCCAGGGGGAGGGAATCAGCCCCAGCATTTT. It specifies CASSPGGGNQPQHF.

The V call is TRBV7-9, the J call TRBJ2-7; TRBD1 matches 8 bases. The V gene's germline CDR1 is SEHNR and CDR2 FQNEAQ (reference sequence). Trimming cost V 0 bases and J 5 bases; bases outside gene matches: 6. The CDR3 contains 15 residues. DNA of the CDR3: TGTGCCAGCAGCTTAGCGCTGACAGGGGAGAACGAGCAGTACTTC. The encoded protein is CASSLALTGENEQYF. Supplemented by reference TRBV7-9 and TRBJ2-7, the full variable domain reads DTGVSQNPRHKITKRGQNVTFRCDPISEHNRLYWYRQTLGQGPEFLTYFQNEAQLEKSRLLSDRFSAERPKGSFSTLEIQRTEQGDSAMYLCASSLALTGENEQYFGPGTRLTVT.

V gene TRBV9 combines with J gene TRBJ1-1; D is unresolved. CDR3 length: 12 amino acids. Per the germline V gene, CDR1 is SGDLS and CDR2 is YYNGEE. V was trimmed by 0 bases and J by 8 bases, leaving 8 bases between them. For the CDR3, the DNA is TGTGCCAGCAGCGTAGAAGAGGGAGAAGCTTTCTTT. It encodes CASSVEEGEAFF.

V is TRBV5-6 and J is TRBJ2-7, with D perhaps matching TRBD1 (5 bases). V was cut by 5 bases and J by 5 bases, with 20 bases left in between. Germline loops: CDR1 SGHDT, CDR2 YYEEEE. CDR3 length equals 15 residues. The CDR3, as DNA: TGTGCCAGCAGTCCCGTCCCGACAGCCTTTAACGAGCAGTACTTC. Residues: CASSPVPTAFNEQYF. Looking up the rest from reference TRBV5-6 and TRBJ2-7 gives the full variable domain: DAGVTQSPTHLIKTRGQQVTLRCSPKSGHDTVSWYQQALGQGPQFIFQYYEEEERQRGNFPDRFSGHQFPNYSSELNVNALLLGDSALYLCASSPVPTAFNEQYFGPGTRLTVT.

The chain links TRBV4-1 to TRBJ1-1; D unclear. Germline loops: CDR1 MGHRA, CDR2 YSYEKL. Between the trimmed V and J ends, which lost 4 bases and 3 bases, there was a span of 6 bases. This CDR3 spans 12 amino acids. The CDR3 DNA is TGCGCCAGCAGCCGGGAGGACACTGAAGCTTTCTTT. It codes for CASSREDTEAFF.

The V gene is TRBV11-3, the J gene TRBJ2-3; D not certain. CDR1 and CDR2 from the germline V gene are SGHNT and YENEEA. The CDR3 consists of 12 residues. The ends were cut back, 5 bases at V and 6 bases at J, with 9 bases in the middle. CDR3 sequence reads: CASSLPADTQYF. As DNA, the CDR3 is TGTGCCAGCAGCCTCCCTGCGGATACGCAGTATTTT. The full variable domain, rest sourced from reference TRBV11-3 and TRBJ2-3, is EAGVVQSPRYKIIEKKQPVAFWCNPISGHNTLYWYLQNLGQGPELLIRYENEEAVDDSQLPKDRFSAERLKGVDSTLKIQPAELGDSAVYLCASSLPADTQYFGPGTRLTVL.

The chain carries TRBV9 and TRBJ2-3, with 10 nucleotides matching TRBD2. The V segment lost 0 bases and the J segment 0 bases; nucleotides outside the gene matches: 4. Germline assignment: CDR1 SGDLS and CDR2 YYNGEE. CDR3 length equals 17 residues. In DNA form, the CDR3 reads TGTGCCAGCAGCGTAGCTACACTAGCGGGGAGCACAGATACGCAGTATTTT. It specifies CASSVATLAGSTDTQYF.

The V gene is TRBV4-1, the J gene TRBJ2-7; 7 nucleotides align to TRBD2. The V and J ends lost 4 bases and 7 bases, in that order; junction bases with no gene match: 13. Per the germline V gene, CDR1 is MGHRA and CDR2 is YSYEKL. The CDR3 has 15 amino acids. This CDR3 reads CASSPLGGTRREQYF. Written as DNA, the CDR3 is TGCGCCAGCAGCCCCCTGGGAGGGACCCGGAGGGAGCAGTACTTC.

The chain links TRBV6-6 to TRBJ1-2; 12 nucleotides match TRBD1. The CDR3 runs 15 residues. Germline values: CDR1 MNHNY, CDR2 SVGAGI (reference sequence). J was trimmed by 8 bases and V by 5 bases; bases with no gene match: 9. CDR3 protein: CASSKPGQGAQGYTF. CDR3 sequence (DNA): TGTGCCAGCAGTAAACCGGGACAGGGGGCGCAAGGCTACACCTTC.

This clone was recorded only once. The V call is TRBV9, the J call TRBJ2-7; 7 bases map to TRBD1. CDR3 length: 14 amino acids. Germline V gene sequence: CDR1 SGDLS, CDR2 YYNGEE. V was clipped by 0 bases and J by 2 bases; unmatched bases: 2. CDR3 DNA: TGTGCCAGCAGCGTAGGCCAGGGGGCCTACGAGCAGTACTTC. Its translation: CASSVGQGAYEQYF.

This chain uses TRBV5-6 with TRBJ1-1; no definite D call. Germline values: CDR1 SGHDT, CDR2 YYEEEE. The CDR3 sequence is 13 residues long. The V end lost 4 bases, the J end lost 3 bases, and 10 bases lay between the germline ends. The CDR3 here is CASSRSDHTEAFF. In nucleotides, the CDR3 is TGTGCCAGCAGCCGCAGCGACCACACTGAAGCTTTCTTT.

This sequence joins TRBV5-4 and TRBJ1-3; D might be TRBD1 (5 bases). This CDR3 is built from 14 residues. V lost 2 bases to trimming and J lost 2 bases, with 8 bases between them. Germline-derived CDR1 and CDR2 are SGHNT and YYREEE (reference sequence). The CDR3 sequence is CASSFRGAGNTIYF. The CDR3, as DNA: TGTGCCAGCAGCTTTAGGGGTGCTGGAAACACCATATATTTT.

This chain uses TRBV27 with TRBJ2-7, with 9 positions matching TRBD1. Losses at the gene ends were 3 bases for V and 6 bases for J; bases not matched to a gene: 6. Germline V gene sequence: CDR1 MNHEY, CDR2 SMNVEV (reference sequence). The CDR3 sequence is 14 residues long. As DNA, the CDR3 is TGTGCCAGCAGTTTCGGGGACAGGGTCCTCGAGCAGTACTTC. Its translation is CASSFGDRVLEQYF.

The gene calls are TRBV19 and TRBJ2-1, with D perhaps matching TRBD2 (6 bases). Per germline, CDR1 LNHDA and CDR2 SQIVND (reference sequence). The V and J ends lost 1 base and 9 bases respectively, with 10 bases between them. CDR3 size: 13 residues. CDR3 loop: CASSIGGGGEQFF. The CDR3 DNA sequence: TGTGCCAGTAGTATAGGGGGAGGTGGTGAGCAGTTCTTC.

The genes are TRBV7-8 and TRBJ1-5; 7 bases fit TRBD1. The CDR3 runs to 14 residues. Looked up from germline, CDR1 is SGHVS and CDR2 is FQNEAQ. The V and J ends lost 4 bases and 7 bases, in that order; junction bases with no gene match: 7. CDR3 protein: CASSSYRGQQPQHF. DNA for the CDR3: TGTGCCAGCAGCTCCTACAGGGGACAGCAGCCCCAGCATTTT.

This chain links TRBV6-5 with TRBJ1-1; D may be TRBD1 (5 bases). Germline V gene data show CDR1 as MNHEY and CDR2 as SVGAGI. V was clipped by 7 bases and J by 0 bases, with 9 bases between them. The CDR3 is made up of 13 amino acids. CDR3 sequence reads: CASTVGVNTEAFF. CDR3 bases: TGTGCCAGCACAGTAGGGGTGAACACTGAAGCTTTCTTT.

The chain uses TRBV5-6 and TRBJ1-1; TRBD1 matches 9 bases. The V and J ends lost 3 bases and 5 bases, in that order; junction bases with no gene match: 5. In germline, CDR1 is SGHDT, CDR2 YYEEEE. The CDR3 contains 14 residues. The CDR3 loop is CASSSGTGRTEAFF. CDR3 DNA: TGTGCCAGCAGCTCCGGGACAGGGCGGACTGAAGCTTTCTTT.

The chain uses TRBV6-5 and TRBJ2-1; 8 bases fit TRBD2. The CDR3 covers 15 residues. CDR1 MNHEY and CDR2 SVGAGI come from the germline V gene. The J segment lost 2 bases and the V segment lost 2 bases, leaving 2 bases of the junction unmatched. CDR3 nucleotide sequence: TGTGCCAGCAGTTACGCGGGGGGCACCTACAATGAGCAGTTCTTC. It encodes CASSYAGGTYNEQFF.

The chain uses TRBV2 and TRBJ2-7; D ambiguous. V was shortened by 1 base and J by 4 bases, with 5 bases between the two germline ends. The CDR3 has 12 amino acids. CDR1 is SNHLY and CDR2 is FYNNEI in the germline V gene. The CDR3 here is CASSEGGYEQYF. DNA for the CDR3: TGTGCCAGCAGTGAAGGGGGTTACGAGCAGTACTTC.

V usage is TRBV13 and J usage is TRBJ2-1; unclear D gene. Deletions cut 4 bases from V and 3 bases from J, with 4 bases between. CDR1 PRHDT and CDR2 FYEKMQ come from the germline V gene (reference sequence). The length of the CDR3 is 12 residues. The DNA for the CDR3 is TGTGCCAGCAGCTCGCTCTACAATGAGCAGTTCTTC. Translation gives CASSSLYNEQFF.

This chain uses TRBV11-2 with TRBJ1-2, with D perhaps TRBD1 (5 bases). This CDR3 has 15 amino acids. Per germline, CDR1 SGHAT and CDR2 FQNNGV. The ends were cut back, 5 bases at V and 4 bases at J, with 17 bases in the middle. CDR3 loop: CASSPAPAGSYGYTF. In DNA, the CDR3 is TGTGCCAGCAGCCCAGCTCCGGCAGGGAGCTATGGCTACACCTTC.

The chain carries TRBV27 and TRBJ1-2; D possibly corresponds to TRBD1 (5 bases). The V gene lost 3 bases and the J gene lost 7 bases, with 12 bases spanning the gap. Germline loops: CDR1 MNHEY, CDR2 SMNVEV (reference sequence). This CDR3 has 13 amino acids. CDR3 region: CASSFSGLGGYTF. CDR3 DNA: TGTGCCAGCAGTTTTTCAGGGTTAGGTGGCTACACCTTC.

The chain couples TRBV7-2 to TRBJ2-7, with TRBD1 matching over 9 bases. Germline values: CDR1 SGHTA, CDR2 FQGNSA. The CDR3 has 15 residues. The V segment lost 6 bases and the J segment 1 base; nucleotides outside the gene matches: 7. The CDR3 region has the DNA TGTGCCAGCAGTTTTACAGGGGGCGCTTCCTACGAGCAGTACTTC. Protein sequence: CASSFTGGASYEQYF.

The V and J genes are TRBV5-8 and TRBJ1-5; TRBD1 might be the D (5 bases). The V end was cut by 0 bases, the J end by 6 bases, with 10 bases between. The CDR3 covers 14 residues. CDR1 and CDR2 (germline): SGHTS, YDEGEE. The CDR3 DNA reads TGTGCCAGCAGCTTGGCCATGGGGGTTCAGCCCCAGCATTTT. Its protein is CASSLAMGVQPQHF.

J is TRBJ2-7 and V is TRBV5-4; 10 nucleotides agree with TRBD1. CDR3 size: 13 residues. CDR1 and CDR2 from the germline V gene are SGHNT and YYREEE (reference sequence). The junction had 4 bases not matched to a gene; V was cut back by 3 bases and J by 7 bases. The CDR3 DNA reads as TGTGCCAGCAGCTGGGGGACAGGGGATGAGCAGTACTTC. Translating gives CASSWGTGDEQYF.

The chain recombines TRBV6-5 with TRBJ2-7, with TRBD2 matching 11 bases. With V trimmed by 1 base and J by 6 bases, 5 bases remained unmatched. The CDR3 runs to 15 residues. The germline CDR1 and CDR2 sequences are MNHEY and SVGAGI. The CDR3 region is CASSYYSGGAGEQYF. The CDR3 bases are TGTGCCAGCAGTTACTATAGCGGGGGGGCCGGCGAGCAGTACTTC.

The chain uses TRBV7-3 and TRBJ2-2; D not certain. The CDR3 totals 15 residues. Germline-derived CDR1 and CDR2 are SGHTA and FQGTGA. V was trimmed by 5 bases and J by 7 bases, leaving 17 bases between them. For the CDR3, the DNA is TGTGCCAGCAGCCAAGGGCCGACCCTTAGCGGGGAGCTGTTTTTT. Its translation is CASSQGPTLSGELFF.